This T cell receptor (beta chain) emerged from a study of cytomegalovirus exposure and HLA in healthy donors. The CDR3 is made up of 14 amino acids. Germline CDR1 reads LNHDA; CDR2 reads SQIVND (reference sequence). Trimming shortened V by 3 bases and J by 0 bases, and 6 bases separated the two germline ends. In the PCR, 60 Vbeta and 13 Jbeta primers were used. Only in-frame clones appear in the TCRdb table, and some are missing; sequencing was by immunoSEQ multiplex PCR. The top ten hold 4.5% to 7.5% of the sample, which has 150,000 to 200,000 clones, about 77% seen once. The J gene is TRBJ1-5, the V gene TRBV19; D gene uncertain. The sample comprised PBMCs. This sequence was found in a woman between 25 and 40 years old in good health and CMV-seropositive. CDR3 bases: TGTGCCAGTAGTATTTTTTATAGCAATCAGCCCCAGCATTTT. Protein product: CASSIFYSNQPQHF. The full variable domain, with the rest looked up from reference TRBV19 and TRBJ1-5, is DGGITQSPKYLFRKEGQNVTLSCEQNLNHDAMYWYRQDPGQGLRLIYYSQIVNDFQKGDIAEGYSVSREKKESFPLTVTSAQKNPTAFYLCASSIFYSNQPQHFGDGTRLSIL.